This T cell receptor (beta chain) derives from a study of blood T cell repertoires in COVID-19. Study information: Samples came from the United States, Italy and Spain, spanning acute and convalescent COVID-19. PBMCs, B-cell-depleted T cells, or T cells were the source of the cDNA or gDNA that made up the material.

Per the study methods: Reference gene primer amplification gave estimated nucleated cell counts. The table came from immunoSEQ multiplex PCR; TCRdb's copy has only in-frame clones and leaves some out. That table furnishes V, J and clone size, whereas the DNA furnished D and trimming. The sample consists of approximately 84,000 clones, about three quarters of them appearing once. The germline V gene has CDR1 MNHEY and CDR2 SVGAGI. Trimming cost V 2 bases and J 5 bases; bases outside gene matches: 9. There are 15 residues in the CDR3. V and J are TRBV6-5 and TRBJ2-7; 7 positions match TRBD2. Sample: peripheral blood. The sequence was collected from a man aged 45-65 years with active or convalescent COVID-19. CDR3 sequence (DNA): TGTGCCAGCAGTTACCCCGGGGGAGGGGCTCACGAGCAGTACTTC. Translating it yields CASSYPGGGAHEQYF.